This TCR beta chain is drawn from a study of CD8 T cells in Susac syndrome. Study in general: Clinical remission applied to roughly 8 sequenced Susac syndrome patients, and more than five had active disease.

Random hexamers were used to reverse transcribe roughly 0.45 to 1 ug of RNA. Multiplex PCR with immunoSEQ amplified the TCR beta CDR3 across 54 Vbeta and 13 Jbeta. One entry per CDR3 protein, called by TCRdb with MiXCR from the immunoSEQ multiplex PCR reads. The repertoire has approximately 210,000 distinct CDR3 sequences, 85% to 95% of them found once; the top ten carry about 0.14%. Source material: CD4+ T cells from PBMCs. The source of this sequence is a human donor with Susac syndrome.

The CDR3 loop reads CASSVRTENSPLHF. CDR3 nucleotides: TGTGCCAGCAGCGTCCGGACAGAGAATTCACCCCTCCACTTT. This rearrangement joins TRBV9 to TRBJ1-6; a possible D gene is TRBD1 (6 bases). V was cut by 2 bases and J by 7 bases, with 10 bases left in between. CDR1 and CDR2 (germline): SGDLS, YYNGEE. CDR3 length: 14 residues.